This passage covers 20 T cell receptor beta chains from one sample sequenced in a study of blood T cell repertoires in COVID-19. Some clones are missing from TCRdb's copy, which holds only in-frame ones; the method was immunoSEQ multiplex PCR. The sample holds more than 250,000 clones; 85% to 90% are singletons and the top ten take about 3.5%. The specimen sequenced was peripheral blood. The receptors shown here come from a man aged 18 to 29 with active or convalescent COVID-19.

Details on this clone: Compared with germline, one end of the junction differs, possibly owing to a read error. This CDR3 reads CASSGGNYEKLFF. DNA of the CDR3: TGTGCAAGTAGCGGGGGGAATTACGAAAAACTGTTTTTT. The chain joins TRBV19 to TRBJ1-4; perhaps TRBD1 as D (5 bases). CDR1 LNHDA and CDR2 SQIVND come from the germline V gene (reference sequence). The CDR3 totals 13 residues.

The genes are TRBV28 and TRBJ1-5, with D perhaps TRBD1 (5 bases). The V end lost 2 bases, the J end lost 1 base, and 12 bases lay between the germline ends. The CDR3 has 16 amino acids. The germline CDR1 and CDR2 sequences are MDHEN and SYDVKM. The CDR3 bases are TGTGCCAGCAGTTTACGGGGCGGGGGGAGCAATCAGCCCCAGCATTTT. It specifies CASSLRGGGSNQPQHF.

The chain couples TRBV14 to TRBJ1-4; D ambiguous. Germline CDR1 is SGHDN and CDR2 is FVKESK. V was trimmed by 4 bases and J by 4 bases, leaving 7 bases between them. This CDR3 comprises 13 residues. DNA for the CDR3: TGTGCCAGCAGCCGAGGCAATAATGAAAAACTGTTTTTT. This translates into CASSRGNNEKLFF.

This rearrangement joins TRBV5-1 to TRBJ1-2; D perhaps matches TRBD1 (6 bases). The CDR3 loop spans 14 amino acids. Germline CDR1 SGHRS, CDR2 YFSETQ. Trimming took off 1 base at V and 2 bases at J, with 9 bases between the two ends. The DNA of the CDR3 is TGCGCCAGCAGCTTGACAGGGACCAACTATGGCTACACCTTC. Translation gives CASSLTGTNYGYTF. The complete variable domain, with remaining parts taken from reference TRBV5-1 and TRBJ1-2, reads KAGVTQTPRYLIKTRGQQVTLSCSPISGHRSVSWYQQTPGQGLQFLFEYFSETQRNKGNFPGRFSGRQFSNSRSEMNVSTLELGDSALYLCASSLTGTNYGYTFGSGTRLTVV.

J is TRBJ1-2 and V is TRBV5-1, with 8 bases identical to TRBD1. With V trimmed by 4 bases and J by 0 bases, 11 bases remained unmatched. Germline values: CDR1 SGHRS, CDR2 YFSETQ. This CDR3 has 17 residues. CDR3 nucleotide sequence: TGCGCCAGCAGCCCGAACGTGGACAGGGATCCTAACTATGGCTACACCTTC. It encodes CASSPNVDRDPNYGYTF.

J is TRBJ1-5 and V is TRBV2; the D is unclear. CDR3 size: 13 residues. The V gene's germline CDR1 is SNHLY and CDR2 FYNNEI. V was cut by 1 base and J by 5 bases, with 6 bases left in between. The chain's CDR3 is CASSEGQDQPQHF. The CDR3, as DNA: TGTGCCAGCAGTGAAGGGCAGGATCAGCCCCAGCATTTT. Supplemented by reference TRBV2 and TRBJ1-5, the full variable domain reads EPEVTQTPSHQVTQMGQEVILRCVPISNHLYFYWYRQILGQKVEFLVSFYNNEISEKSEIFDDQFSVERPDGSNFTLKIRSTKLEDSAMYFCASSEGQDQPQHFGDGTRLSIL.

V usage is TRBV6-6 and J usage is TRBJ2-1; TRBD2 matches 13 bases. The germline gives CDR1 MNHNY, CDR2 SVGAGI (reference sequence). V lost 6 bases and J lost 1; bases outside the gene matches: 3. The CDR3 extends over 16 amino acids. CDR3 DNA: TGTGCCAGCAGGCAACTAGCGGGAGGGTCCTACAATGAGCAGTTCTTC. This translates into CASRQLAGGSYNEQFF.

J is TRBJ2-7 and V is TRBV27; a weak D match, TRBD2 (6 bases). From germline, CDR1 is MNHEY and CDR2 SMNVEV (reference sequence). The CDR3 spans 13 residues. V was cut by 8 bases and J by 2 bases, with 13 bases left in between. As DNA, the CDR3 is TGTGCCAGCGACCGGGACTCCCCCTACGAGCAGTACTTC. Translation gives CASDRDSPYEQYF.

V usage is TRBV12-3 or TRBV12-4 and J usage is TRBJ2-1; the D is unclear. There are 12 residues in the CDR3. Trimming cost V 2 bases and J 7 bases, with 6 bases left between them. The CDR3: CASSLNQNEQFF. The CDR3 DNA reads as TGTGCCAGCAGTTTAAACCAGAATGAGCAGTTCTTC.

In this sample, this clone turned up once. The V call is TRBV27, the J call TRBJ2-3, with 11 bases lining up with TRBD2. Looked up from germline, CDR1 is MNHEY and CDR2 is SMNVEV (reference sequence). V was clipped by 5 bases and J by 1 base; unmatched bases: 5. This CDR3 region has 16 residues. CDR3 in DNA: TGTGCCAGCAGTCCAACTAGCGGGGGACGCACAGATACGCAGTATTTT. Its translation: CASSPTSGGRTDTQYF.

The chain joins TRBV11-2 to TRBJ1-4, with unresolved D. This CDR3 region has 17 residues. Germline V gene sequence: CDR1 SGHAT, CDR2 FQNNGV. V shed 4 bases and J shed 0 bases, with 15 bases lying between them. The DNA of the CDR3 is TGTGCCAGCAGCTCGATGCGGTCCTTCGCAACTAATGAAAAACTGTTTTTT. Protein product: CASSSMRSFATNEKLFF.

The chain uses TRBV30 and TRBJ2-1; the match to TRBD2 covers 12 bases. Germline trimming cut 2 bases from V and 6 bases from J; bases unmatched to any gene: 8. The germline gives CDR1 GTSNPN, CDR2 SVGIG (reference sequence). The CDR3 loop spans 16 amino acids. In DNA, the CDR3 is TGTGCCTGGAGTCGCGGGGCTAGCGGGGGGGGCAATGAGCAGTTCTTC. Translation: CAWSRGASGGGNEQFF.

This rearrangement joins TRBV6-6 to TRBJ1-6; D is undetermined. The CDR3 is 16 residues long. CDR1 and CDR2 from the germline V gene are MNHNY and SVGAGI (reference sequence). Trimming shortened V by 4 bases and J by 9 bases, and 19 bases separated the two germline ends. The DNA of the CDR3 is TGTGCCAGCAGTTTCTCTCGACCGGGAGGGTCTTCACCCCTCCACTTT. Encoded protein: CASSFSRPGGSSPLHF.

This sequence joins TRBV9 and TRBJ1-2; D possibly corresponds to TRBD1 (5 bases). The V end was cut by 0 bases, the J end by 0 bases, with 9 bases between. The CDR3 runs to 15 residues. Germline V gene data show CDR1 as SGDLS and CDR2 as YYNGEE. The CDR3 reads CASSVAGPANYGYTF. The CDR3 DNA follows: TGTGCCAGCAGCGTAGCAGGGCCAGCTAACTATGGCTACACCTTC.

On this clone: The same CDR3 arises from other DNA sequences in this sample as well. The chain links TRBV28 to TRBJ1-1; TRBD1 might be the D (6 bases). V lost 3 bases and J 2 bases, leaving 7 bases between the germline ends. The CDR3 contains 13 residues. Germline V CDR1 and CDR2: MDHEN, SYDVKM. CDR3 in amino acids: CASSLDRNTEAFF. Written as DNA, the CDR3 is TGTGCCAGCAGTTTGGACAGAAACACTGAAGCTTTCTTT.

The chain combines TRBV12-5 with TRBJ1-5, with TRBD1 matching 7 bases. Germline V CDR1 and CDR2: LGHNT, FRNRAP. The trim removed 5 bases at V and 4 bases at J, leaving 5 bases unmatched. The CDR3 loop spans 14 amino acids. In DNA form, the CDR3 reads TGTGCTAGTGGTCCAGCAGGGGGGAATCAGCCCCAGCATTTT. Translated: CASGPAGGNQPQHF.

The V call is TRBV7-6, the J call TRBJ2-5; D unclear. V was trimmed by 5 bases and J by 2 bases, leaving 18 bases between them. This CDR3 comprises 16 residues. In germline, CDR1 is SGHVS, CDR2 FNYEAQ. CDR3: CASSPRWAVIQETQYF. The CDR3 coding sequence is TGTGCCAGCAGCCCCCGGTGGGCTGTTATTCAAGAGACCCAGTACTTC.

The V gene is TRBV5-1, the J gene TRBJ1-6; 7 bases map to TRBD1. The CDR3 extends over 14 amino acids. The germline gives CDR1 SGHRS, CDR2 YFSETQ. Trimming removed 2 bases from V and 12 bases from J; junction bases left unmatched: 8. CDR3 protein: CASSLEGAQRPLHF. CDR3 DNA sequence: TGCGCCAGCAGCTTAGAGGGGGCCCAGAGACCCCTCCACTTT.

This chain joins TRBV4-1 and TRBJ2-5, with D hard to call. Per germline, CDR1 MGHRA and CDR2 YSYEKL. The V gene lost 1 base and the J gene lost 5 bases, with 8 bases spanning the gap. The CDR3 contains 13 residues. The CDR3 DNA reads as TGCGCCAGCAGCCAAGTACACCTCGAGACCCAGTACTTC. Protein sequence: CASSQVHLETQYF.

In this sample, this clone turned up a few times. In nucleotides, the CDR3 is TGTGCCAGCAGCCTCCAGCGGCAGATCAATGAGCAGTTCTTC. The encoded protein is CASSLQRQINEQFF. The J gene is TRBJ2-1, the V gene TRBV5-5, with TRBD2 as a possible D gene (5 bases). This CDR3 is built from 14 residues. V lost 4 bases and J 6 bases, leaving 14 bases between the germline ends. Germline values: CDR1 SGHKS, CDR2 YYEKEE (reference sequence). Complete variable domain (other parts from reference TRBV5-5 and TRBJ2-1): DAGVTQSPTHLIKTRGQQVTLRCSPISGHKSVSWYQQVLGQGPQFIFQYYEKEERGRGNFPDRFSARQFPNYSSELNVNALLLGDSALYLCASSLQRQINEQFFGPGTRLTVL.